The following is a TCR beta chain sequence with its context. Profiled with immunoSEQ multiplex PCR; TCRdb holds only in-frame clones, not every one. Among around 1 million clones listed, 76% were seen once. It was into CD45RA+ naive and CD45RA-negative memory subsets that the CD4+ cells were split. Trimming removed 3 bases at V and 5 bases at J, with 17 bases between. Germline V gene lookup returns CDR1 MNHEY and CDR2 SMNVEV (reference sequence). The CDR3 runs 15 residues. The record originates from a study of shared clonotypes between healthy human individuals. This TCR derives from a man younger than 35 in good health. Sequenced sample: memory CD4+ T cells sorted from blood. Subset of the sample: CD45RA-negative fraction. V gene TRBV27 combines with J gene TRBJ2-7; D could derive from TRBD1 or TRBD2 (5 bases each). CDR3 bases: TGTGCCAGCAGTTTTGGAGGCCGGGGCATCAACGAGCAGTACTTC. This sequence encodes CASSFGGRGINEQYF.